The 8 T cell receptor beta chains in this list originate from one sample, sequenced in a study of T cell responses to AZD1222 COVID-19 vaccine. TCRdb's copy holds only in-frame clones and misses some; the assay was immunoSEQ multiplex PCR. The sample records about 140,000 clones, 80% to 95% being singletons. This sample comprised peripheral blood, obtained on day 0 of AZD1222 vaccination. All receptors derive from an adult in good health.

The J gene is TRBJ1-1, the V gene TRBV7-9, with a possible D match to TRBD1 (6 bases). Trimming took 5 bases from V and 1 from J, leaving 8 bases between them. The CDR3 is 13 amino acids. Germline assignment: CDR1 SEHNR and CDR2 FQNEAQ (reference sequence). This CDR3 is CASSPQGNTEAFF. The CDR3 bases are TGTGCCAGCAGCCCACAGGGGAACACTGAAGCTTTCTTT.

The CDR3 coding sequence is TGTGCCAGCAGCCTAAGACAGGGGGGAGATACGCAGTATTTT. Translated: CASSLRQGGDTQYF. The chain combines TRBV7-9 with TRBJ2-3; 9 nucleotides match TRBD1. Trimming cost V 5 bases and J 5 bases; bases outside gene matches: 5. The CDR3 length is 14 residues. CDR1 SEHNR and CDR2 FQNEAQ come from the germline V gene (reference sequence).

This chain connects TRBV4-3 to TRBJ1-2; perhaps TRBD1 as D (5 bases). Germline values: CDR1 LGHNA, CDR2 YSLEER. V was clipped by 1 base and J by 3 bases, with 12 bases between them. The CDR3 totals 15 residues. The CDR3 nucleotides read TGCGCCAGCAGCCAAGGGGGAGGGGCGGACTATGGCTACACCTTC. Its translation: CASSQGGGADYGYTF.

The chain's CDR3 is CASSLDRRTNTGELFF. In DNA form, the CDR3 reads TGTGCCAGCAGCTTAGACAGGAGAACGAACACCGGGGAGCTGTTTTTT. This chain joins TRBV7-6 and TRBJ2-2; D might be TRBD1 (5 bases). This CDR3 region has 16 residues. Germline values: CDR1 SGHVS, CDR2 FNYEAQ. Trimming cost V 1 base and J 0 bases, with 9 bases left between them.

The CDR3 sequence: CASSSGQVLFDEQYF. The CDR3 DNA reads TGTGCCAGCAGCTCTGGACAAGTTCTTTTCGACGAGCAGTACTTC. The rearrangement joins TRBV7-2 to TRBJ2-7; D possibly corresponds to TRBD1 (5 bases). V was trimmed by 4 bases and J by 5 bases, leaving 18 bases between them. The germline V gene encodes CDR1 SGHTA and CDR2 FQGNSA. The CDR3 is 15 amino acids.

This rearrangement joins TRBV4-1 to TRBJ2-7; no definite D call. V dropped 0 bases and J dropped 5 bases, with 11 bases sitting between them. Germline-derived CDR1 and CDR2 are MGHRA and YSYEKL. This CDR3 comprises 14 residues. CDR3 residues: CASSQDLPSDEQYF. DNA for the CDR3: TGCGCCAGCAGCCAAGACCTGCCTTCAGACGAGCAGTACTTC.

J is TRBJ1-6 and V is TRBV20-1, with D uncertain. Trimming shortened V by 3 bases and J by 4 bases, and 7 bases separated the two germline ends. Germline V gene lookup returns CDR1 DFQATT and CDR2 SNEGSKA (reference sequence). CDR3 size: 13 residues. The CDR3 DNA reads TGCAGTGCTAGTTCCGAATATAATTCACCCCTCCACTTT. Translated: CSASSEYNSPLHF.

The chain joins TRBV9 to TRBJ2-2; 8 positions agree with TRBD2. This CDR3 contains 15 residues. Germline CDR1 is SGDLS and CDR2 is YYNGEE. The V gene end was trimmed by 4 bases and the J gene end by 3 bases; junction bases not matched to a gene: 5. The CDR3 DNA reads TGTGCCAGCAGCAGGGCCGGGGGGGACACCGGGGAGCTGTTTTTT. Translated: CASSRAGGDTGELFF.